This T cell receptor beta chain appears in the sequencing data of a study of OX40 agonist ivuxolimab in advanced cancers. On the study more broadly: Ivuxolimab, an antibody acting as an agonist of OX40 (CD134), was used to treat patients.

Data came from immunoSEQ multiplex PCR; TCRdb stores just in-frame clones and leaves some out. Here the sample spans about 14,000 clones, about 90% being singletons. Cycle 7 day 1, cycle 4 day 1, and baseline were the timepoints at which blood was sampled. Per the germline V gene, CDR1 is MNHEY and CDR2 is SVGAGI. Trimming removed 0 bases from V and 6 bases from J, with 8 bases in between. The CDR3 is made up of 13 amino acids. The origin of this receptor is an adult with an advanced solid tumor such as melanoma, head and neck, liver or kidney cancer. This specimen consisted of CD4+ or CD8+ T cells sorted from blood, obtained in a trial of the OX40 agonist ivuxolimab. The chain links TRBV6-5 to TRBJ1-2, with D unclear. This CDR3 reads CASSYSLTDGYTF. The CDR3 region has the DNA TGTGCCAGCAGTTACTCGCTCACGGATGGCTACACCTTC.